These 5 T cell receptor beta chains originate from one sample sequenced in a study of T cell repertoires in cytomegalovirus infection. TCRdb fed the reads into MiXCR, producing one record per CDR3 protein. The data hold around 530,000 distinct CDR3 sequences, with 16% observed a single time. Sample: CD8+ T cells from PBMCs. Receptors originate from a human donor in good health (CMV status not recorded). Some clones in this sample may be carry-over from other donors' samples.

This clonotype was detected ten times or more. V is TRBV11-2 and J is TRBJ2-7; D possibly corresponds to TRBD1 (5 bases). Germline V gives CDR1 SGHAT, CDR2 FQNNGV. Deletions cut 5 bases from V and 1 base from J, with 12 bases between. The CDR3 covers 14 residues. CDR3 loop: CASSKIGASYEQYF. The CDR3 DNA sequence: TGTGCCAGCAGCAAAATTGGGGCGTCCTACGAGCAGTACTTC.

This clonotype was seen only a few times. The chain uses TRBV5-1 and TRBJ2-1; TRBD2 is a possible D gene (6 bases). Trimming stripped 3 bases from V and 3 bases from J, with 7 bases between. The CDR3 runs 13 residues. Germline CDR1 and CDR2: SGHRS and YFSETQ. The DNA of the CDR3 is TGCGCCAGCAGCTGGGGGGTCTACAATGAGCAGTTCTTC. It encodes CASSWGVYNEQFF. The variable domain in full, completed from reference TRBV5-1 and TRBJ2-1, reads KAGVTQTPRYLIKTRGQQVTLSCSPISGHRSVSWYQQTPGQGLQFLFEYFSETQRNKGNFPGRFSGRQFSNSRSEMNVSTLELGDSALYLCASSWGVYNEQFFGPGTRLTVL.

The chain employs TRBV20-1 and TRBJ2-2, with 7 bases lining up with TRBD1. J was trimmed by 3 bases and V by 5 bases; bases with no gene match: 12. CDR3 size: 16 residues. Germline-derived CDR1 and CDR2 are DFQATT and SNEGSKA (reference sequence). CDR3 amino acids: CSASGYRGPDTGELFF. Written as DNA, the CDR3 is TGCAGTGCTTCAGGGTACAGGGGTCCGGACACCGGGGAGCTGTTTTTT.

The chain combines TRBV19 with TRBJ2-1; TRBD1 might be the D (5 bases). Deletions cut 3 bases from V and 8 bases from J, with 11 bases between. This CDR3 is built from 13 residues. CDR1 is LNHDA and CDR2 is SQIVND in the germline V gene (reference sequence). The CDR3 spells CASSMTTVDEQFF. The CDR3 region has the DNA TGTGCCAGTAGTATGACGACAGTCGATGAGCAGTTCTTC.

This clonotype was detected ten times or more. Sequence at one end of the junction differs from germline and may be a read error. The chain uses TRBV5-1 and TRBJ1-2; 8 positions agree with TRBD1. CDR3 length: 12 residues. Germline V gene lookup returns CDR1 SGHRS and CDR2 YFSETQ. The CDR3 coding sequence is TGTGCCAGCAGCTCGGACAGGGATGGCTACACCTTC. Protein sequence: CASSSDRDGYTF. Full variable domain (missing parts from reference TRBV5-1 and TRBJ1-2): KAGVTQTPRYLIKTRGQQVTLSCSPISGHRSVSWYQQTPGQGLQFLFEYFSETQRNKGNFPGRFSGRQFSNSRSEMNVSTLELGDSALYLCASSSDRDGYTFGSGTRLTVV.